Listed below are T cell receptor beta chains from one sample, sequenced in a study of memory CD8 T cells in hepatitis C reinfection. TCRdb's copy holds only in-frame clones and misses some; the assay was immunoSEQ multiplex PCR. The sample contains approximately 50,000 clones, 89% of which appear only once. The sequenced sample was naive CD8+ T cells sorted from blood. Receptor source: a man between 18 and 35 years old with hepatitis C virus infection. Both conserved end residues are part of each CDR3. Fields, in order: J gene, V gene, CDR3 protein.

j_gene: TRBJ2-5
v_gene: TRBV7-2
CDR3aa: CASSPGQGVGTQYF

j_gene: TRBJ1-4
v_gene: TRBV6-7
CDR3aa: CASSPRGEKLFF

j_gene: TRBJ1-5
v_gene: TRBV19
CDR3aa: CASSIGVQDQPQHF

j_gene: TRBJ1-6
v_gene: TRBV2
CDR3aa: CASRDRGLSPLHF

j_gene: TRBJ1-1
v_gene: TRBV5-6
CDR3aa: CASSSDPTGTGGTEAFF

j_gene: TRBJ1-1
v_gene: TRBV29-1
CDR3aa: CSVPGQGMVNTEAFF

j_gene: TRBJ2-4
v_gene: TRBV19
CDR3aa: CASSIANRGQNIQYF

j_gene: TRBJ1-6
v_gene: TRBV30
CDR3aa: CAWSVATGGWSPLHF

j_gene: TRBJ2-1
v_gene: TRBV27
CDR3aa: CASSFLEGSYNEQFF

j_gene: TRBJ2-2
v_gene: TRBV9
CDR3aa: CASSVTGLGGELFF